This is a list of T cell receptor beta chains from one sample in a study of T cell responses to AZD1222 COVID-19 vaccine. Profiling relied on immunoSEQ multiplex PCR, and the TCRdb table lists in-frame clones only, not all of them. In the table there are 150,000 to 200,000 clones, around 90% of which are singletons. The sequencing here drew on peripheral blood, taken 28 days after the second AZD1222 dose. All receptors come from an adult who received the AZD1222 COVID-19 vaccine. CDR3s include the opening cysteine and the closing phenylalanine or tryptophan. D genes are given only for firm matches. Clone size is given for some rows only: seen once, a few or many times, or a class if the clone is expanded.

clone_size: NA; v_call: TRBV18; d_call: NA; j_call: TRBJ2-3; cdr3_nt: TGTGCCAGCTCACAAGGGGCTAGCACAGATACGCAGTATTTT; cdr3_aa: CASSQGASTDTQYF
clone_size: NA; v_call: TRBV2; d_call: NA; j_call: TRBJ1-6; cdr3_nt: TGTGCCAGCAGTGAGGAGCGGCGTTCACCCCTCCACTTT; cdr3_aa: CASSEERRSPLHF
clone_size: NA; v_call: TRBV6-5; d_call: NA; j_call: TRBJ2-3; cdr3_nt: TGTGCCACCTCGACCGGACAGCTTAGCACAGATACGCAGTATTTT; cdr3_aa: CATSTGQLSTDTQYF
clone_size: NA; v_call: TRBV5-1; d_call: NA; j_call: TRBJ2-5; cdr3_nt: TGCGCCAGCAGCTTGGGCCACGGCGGGGTGCGCCTCGAGACCCAGTACTTC; cdr3_aa: CASSLGHGGVRLETQYF
clone_size: NA; v_call: TRBV6-6; d_call: TRBD1; j_call: TRBJ1-2; cdr3_nt: TGTGCCAGCACCGGACAGGGGTATGGCTACACCTTC; cdr3_aa: CASTGQGYGYTF
clone_size: NA; v_call: TRBV6-1; d_call: NA; j_call: TRBJ1-5; cdr3_nt: TGTGCCAGCAGTGAAGTCGGACAGTTCTATCAGCCCCAGCATTTT; cdr3_aa: CASSEVGQFYQPQHF
clone_size: NA; v_call: TRBV3-1/TRBV3-2; d_call: NA; j_call: TRBJ2-6; cdr3_nt: TGTGCCAGCAGCCCTTTCGGGGCCAACGTCCTGACTTTC; cdr3_aa: CASSPFGANVLTF
clone_size: NA; v_call: TRBV18; d_call: TRBD2; j_call: TRBJ2-5; cdr3_nt: TGTGCCAGCTCACCACAGGGAGGGCCCGGAGAGACCCAGTACTTC; cdr3_aa: CASSPQGGPGETQYF
clone_size: once; v_call: TRBV30; d_call: NA; j_call: TRBJ1-1; cdr3_nt: TGTGCCTGGAGGGAGGGGTGGTCTGAAGCTTTCTTT; cdr3_aa: CAWREGWSEAFF
clone_size: few; v_call: TRBV30; d_call: TRBD2; j_call: TRBJ2-7; cdr3_nt: TGTGCCTGGAGTCCAACGGGACTATTAGTCCACGAGCAGTACTTC; cdr3_aa: CAWSPTGLLVHEQYF
clone_size: NA; v_call: TRBV4-1; d_call: NA; j_call: TRBJ1-1; cdr3_nt: TGCGCCAGCAGCCAAGAATACTCTCGGAGGGCTTTCTTT; cdr3_aa: CASSQEYSRRAFF
clone_size: NA; v_call: TRBV6-5; d_call: NA; j_call: TRBJ1-5; cdr3_nt: TGTGCCAGCAGTTACTCGCAGTCGGGGGGCCAGCCCCAGCATTTT; cdr3_aa: CASSYSQSGGQPQHF
clone_size: NA; v_call: TRBV27; d_call: TRBD1; j_call: TRBJ1-6; cdr3_nt: TGTGCCAGCAGTTTACGGACAGGGGGCGGTTCACCCCTCCACTTT; cdr3_aa: CASSLRTGGGSPLHF
clone_size: NA; v_call: TRBV7-8; d_call: NA; j_call: TRBJ2-3; cdr3_nt: TGTGCCAGCAGCTTAAATTCGTGGACCACAGATACGCAGTATTTT; cdr3_aa: CASSLNSWTTDTQYF
clone_size: NA; v_call: TRBV6-1; d_call: NA; j_call: TRBJ1-1; cdr3_nt: TGTGCCAGCAGTGATCGGGCAGGGGATGAAGCTTTCTTT; cdr3_aa: CASSDRAGDEAFF
clone_size: NA; v_call: TRBV12-5; d_call: NA; j_call: TRBJ1-5; cdr3_nt: TGTGCTAGTGGTTTGGGGATTGATCAGCCCCAGCATTTT; cdr3_aa: CASGLGIDQPQHF
clone_size: NA; v_call: TRBV25-1; d_call: TRBD1; j_call: TRBJ1-1; cdr3_nt: TGTGCCAGCAGTGACACGAGGGGGCTGACTGAAGCTTTCTTT; cdr3_aa: CASSDTRGLTEAFF
clone_size: once; v_call: TRBV10-2; d_call: TRBD1; j_call: TRBJ1-2; cdr3_nt: TGCGCCAGCAGTGAGTTTAGGGGGCGAGACTATGGCTACACCTTC; cdr3_aa: CASSEFRGRDYGYTF
clone_size: NA; v_call: TRBV30; d_call: TRBD1; j_call: TRBJ1-5; cdr3_nt: TGTGCCTGGGGGGACAGTTATCAGCCCCAGCATTTT; cdr3_aa: CAWGDSYQPQHF
clone_size: NA; v_call: TRBV27; d_call: NA; j_call: TRBJ1-2; cdr3_nt: TGTGCCAGCAGTTTACAGGGGAACTATGGCTACACCTTC; cdr3_aa: CASSLQGNYGYTF
clone_size: NA; v_call: TRBV6-5; d_call: TRBD1; j_call: TRBJ1-2; cdr3_nt: TGTGCCAGCAGCCGCGACAGGGGTGGCTACACCTTC; cdr3_aa: CASSRDRGGYTF
clone_size: NA; v_call: TRBV9; d_call: TRBD2; j_call: TRBJ2-1; cdr3_nt: TGTGCCAGCAGCGAGGTAGCGGGGGCCATCTACAATGAGCAGTTCTTC; cdr3_aa: CASSEVAGAIYNEQFF
clone_size: NA; v_call: TRBV25-1; d_call: NA; j_call: TRBJ2-7; cdr3_nt: TGTGCCAGCAGTGAAGTGTACGAGCAGTACTTC; cdr3_aa: CASSEVYEQYF
clone_size: NA; v_call: TRBV6-1; d_call: TRBD1; j_call: TRBJ1-1; cdr3_nt: TGTGCCAGCAGTGAACAGGGGGGTGAAGCTTTCTTT; cdr3_aa: CASSEQGGEAFF
clone_size: NA; v_call: TRBV5-6; d_call: TRBD1; j_call: TRBJ1-1; cdr3_nt: TGTGCCAGCATCCTACAGGGGGCTGAAGCTTTCTTT; cdr3_aa: CASILQGAEAFF
clone_size: NA; v_call: TRBV2; d_call: TRBD1; j_call: TRBJ1-1; cdr3_nt: TGTGCCAGCAGATCCGTACAGGGGATCACTGAAGCTTTCTTT; cdr3_aa: CASRSVQGITEAFF
clone_size: NA; v_call: TRBV5-6; d_call: NA; j_call: TRBJ2-7; cdr3_nt: TGTGCCAGCAGCTCCGACGACAGGCAGCAGTACTTC; cdr3_aa: CASSSDDRQQYF
clone_size: NA; v_call: TRBV28; d_call: NA; j_call: TRBJ1-5; cdr3_nt: TGTGCCAGCAGTACCCCGGGGGCCCATGATCAGCCCCAGCATTTT; cdr3_aa: CASSTPGAHDQPQHF
clone_size: NA; v_call: TRBV19; d_call: NA; j_call: TRBJ1-2; cdr3_nt: TGTGCCAGTAGTCCACCAGGTTGGGGGCACTATGGCTACACCTTC; cdr3_aa: CASSPPGWGHYGYTF
clone_size: NA; v_call: TRBV6-1; d_call: TRBD2; j_call: TRBJ2-1; cdr3_nt: TGTGCCAGCAGTGAACGTGCTAGCGGGGGGAATGAGCAGTTCTTC; cdr3_aa: CASSERASGGNEQFF
clone_size: once; v_call: TRBV10-3; d_call: NA; j_call: TRBJ1-2; cdr3_nt: TGTGCCATCAGTGAAGGACAGAACTATGGCTACACCTTC; cdr3_aa: CAISEGQNYGYTF
clone_size: NA; v_call: TRBV7-6; d_call: TRBD1; j_call: TRBJ2-5; cdr3_nt: TGTGCCAGCAGCTCACAGGGGGCGCGGCAAGAGACCCAGTACTTC; cdr3_aa: CASSSQGARQETQYF
clone_size: NA; v_call: TRBV7-9; d_call: NA; j_call: TRBJ1-5; cdr3_nt: TGTGCCAGCAGCTCTAAAGGCGCCGGGTCGCAGACCCAGCATTTT; cdr3_aa: CASSSKGAGSQTQHF
clone_size: NA; v_call: TRBV5-1; d_call: TRBD1; j_call: TRBJ1-2; cdr3_nt: TGCGCCAGCAGCTATCCGGGACAGGGTGAGGACTATGGCTACACCTTC; cdr3_aa: CASSYPGQGEDYGYTF
clone_size: NA; v_call: TRBV2; d_call: NA; j_call: TRBJ1-1; cdr3_nt: TGTGCCAGCACTGAGGGTTACACTGAAGCTTTCTTT; cdr3_aa: CASTEGYTEAFF
clone_size: NA; v_call: TRBV6-5; d_call: NA; j_call: TRBJ1-2; cdr3_nt: TGTGCCAGCAGTTACTCCGGGGATGGCTACACCTTC; cdr3_aa: CASSYSGDGYTF
clone_size: once; v_call: TRBV2; d_call: TRBD1; j_call: TRBJ2-1; cdr3_nt: TGTGCCAGCAGGGGGACAGGGGCAAGTGAGCAGTTCTTC; cdr3_aa: CASRGTGASEQFF
clone_size: NA; v_call: TRBV27; d_call: NA; j_call: TRBJ1-3; cdr3_nt: TGTGCCAGCAGTTCAACCCGGGGAGCCACCATATATTTT; cdr3_aa: CASSSTRGATIYF
clone_size: NA; v_call: TRBV5-1; d_call: NA; j_call: TRBJ1-1; cdr3_nt: TGCGCCAGCAGCTTGGGGGTACTGAACACTGAAGCTTTCTTT; cdr3_aa: CASSLGVLNTEAFF
clone_size: NA; v_call: TRBV12-5; d_call: NA; j_call: TRBJ2-3; cdr3_nt: TGTGCTAGTGGTTTGCGGAGCACAGATACGCAGTATTTT; cdr3_aa: CASGLRSTDTQYF
clone_size: NA; v_call: TRBV12-5; d_call: TRBD1; j_call: TRBJ1-2; cdr3_nt: TGTGCTAGTGGTTTGGTACAGGGGGCTGGCTACACCTTC; cdr3_aa: CASGLVQGAGYTF
clone_size: NA; v_call: TRBV30; d_call: NA; j_call: TRBJ2-7; cdr3_nt: TGTGCCTGGAGTGTGGGGCCAATAAAGGAGCAGTACTTC; cdr3_aa: CAWSVGPIKEQYF
clone_size: NA; v_call: TRBV5-4; d_call: TRBD1; j_call: TRBJ2-5; cdr3_nt: TGTGCCAGCAGCCTTCGGACAGGGGCCCAAGAGACCCAGTACTTC; cdr3_aa: CASSLRTGAQETQYF
clone_size: once; v_call: TRBV29-1; d_call: NA; j_call: TRBJ1-1; cdr3_nt: TGCAGCGTTGGAGTGAACACTGAAGCTTTCTTT; cdr3_aa: CSVGVNTEAFF
clone_size: NA; v_call: TRBV5-4; d_call: NA; j_call: TRBJ2-1; cdr3_nt: TGTGCCAGCAGCTTTACAGTTTACAATGAGCAGTTCTTC; cdr3_aa: CASSFTVYNEQFF
clone_size: once; v_call: TRBV20-1; d_call: NA; j_call: TRBJ2-1; cdr3_nt: TGCAGTGCTAGTTCGGGCCAGTACAATGAGCAGTTCTTC; cdr3_aa: CSASSGQYNEQFF
clone_size: once; v_call: TRBV10-3; d_call: TRBD1; j_call: TRBJ1-1; cdr3_nt: TGTGCCACCGGGACAGGGAGGAACCCGGATGAAGCTTTCTTT; cdr3_aa: CATGTGRNPDEAFF
clone_size: NA; v_call: TRBV25-1; d_call: NA; j_call: TRBJ1-1; cdr3_nt: TGTGCCAGCAGTGAATTCCAGGGAGGCCTGAACACTGAAGCTTTCTTT; cdr3_aa: CASSEFQGGLNTEAFF
clone_size: NA; v_call: TRBV7-7; d_call: NA; j_call: TRBJ2-5; cdr3_nt: TGTGCTAGCAGCCCGAGGGGGGGGCCGGAAGAGACCCAGTACTTC; cdr3_aa: CASSPRGGPEETQYF
clone_size: NA; v_call: TRBV7-2; d_call: NA; j_call: TRBJ1-2; cdr3_nt: TGTGCCAGCAGCCTAACCCGAGATGGCTACACCTTC; cdr3_aa: CASSLTRDGYTF
clone_size: NA; v_call: TRBV20-1; d_call: NA; j_call: TRBJ1-5; cdr3_nt: TGCAGTGCTAGTCAAGCAGGGCAGGCGTATAGCAATCAGCCCCAGCATTTT; cdr3_aa: CSASQAGQAYSNQPQHF
clone_size: NA; v_call: TRBV19; d_call: NA; j_call: TRBJ1-2; cdr3_nt: TGTGCCAGTAGCGCAGGAACTAACTATGGCTACACCTTC; cdr3_aa: CASSAGTNYGYTF
clone_size: NA; v_call: TRBV15; d_call: NA; j_call: TRBJ1-2; cdr3_nt: TGTGCCACCAGCAGAGGTGGCAGGGAGGACTATGGCTACACCTTC; cdr3_aa: CATSRGGREDYGYTF
clone_size: NA; v_call: TRBV7-2; d_call: NA; j_call: TRBJ1-2; cdr3_nt: TGTGCCAGCAGCTTAGGCGTTGGGAGGGACTATGGCTACACCTTC; cdr3_aa: CASSLGVGRDYGYTF
clone_size: once; v_call: TRBV18; d_call: NA; j_call: TRBJ2-7; cdr3_nt: TGTGCCAGCTCACCGAGGGACGGGTACGAGCAGTACTTC; cdr3_aa: CASSPRDGYEQYF
clone_size: NA; v_call: TRBV5-4; d_call: TRBD1; j_call: TRBJ1-6; cdr3_nt: TGTGCCAGCAGCTCGACAGGGGGCGGAAATTCACCCCTCCACTTT; cdr3_aa: CASSSTGGGNSPLHF
clone_size: NA; v_call: TRBV6-5; d_call: TRBD1; j_call: TRBJ1-1; cdr3_nt: TGTGCCAGCAGTTCGCAGGGGGCTGAAGCTTTCTTT; cdr3_aa: CASSSQGAEAFF
clone_size: NA; v_call: TRBV5-1; d_call: NA; j_call: TRBJ1-3; cdr3_nt: TGCGCCAGCAGCTTGATTGGGGAGGAAAACACCATATATTTT; cdr3_aa: CASSLIGEENTIYF
clone_size: NA; v_call: TRBV12-5; d_call: NA; j_call: TRBJ2-2; cdr3_nt: TGTGCTAGTGGCCTGACAGGGAACACCGGGGAGCTGTTTTTT; cdr3_aa: CASGLTGNTGELFF